Reported below is one T cell receptor (beta chain). Its antigen is still unknown. One end of the junction does not line up with germline, which may come from a read error. TCRdb lists the instrument as Illumina HiSeq 2500. Quantitative 5'-RACE with molecular barcodes was the method used to prepare the TCR beta libraries. In the paper's pipeline: Disease-linked TCR variants were identified with a new computational method built on a probabilistic model of VDJ rearrangement. The public reads were reanalyzed by TCRdb: fastp trimming at Q25, MiXCR alignment, in-frame beta chains only. Each CDR3 protein appears once, grouped with its most common genes and DNA. The authors' filters were not applied to this entry. This sample has about 360,000 distinct CDR3 sequences in its table, and 20% to 25% of those were observed once. Of the sample, around 13% is held by the ten largest clones. This sample was taken from a study of CD8 T cells in ankylosing spondylitis (dated by TCRdb to the late 2010s). About the study as a whole: T cell receptor beta repertoires were profiled in healthy donors and ankylosing spondylitis patients so that disease-linked TCR variants could be found. The whole study cohort included over a hundred healthy donors and some 27 ankylosing spondylitis patients. Peripheral blood was sampled, and synovial fluid was additionally collected from ankylosing spondylitis patients.

The CDR3 runs 14 residues from the cysteine to the phenylalanine. Left in the record is the CDR3 DNA by itself, 42 bases read in frame from the first base. The germline V gene provides CDR1 MGHDK and CDR2 SYGVNS. What the work shows at the level of the full study, not this receptor alone: Blood from ankylosing spondylitis patients appeared to be characterized by a TCR beta motif composed of 7 to 9 highly homologous amino acid variants. A CD8+ phenotype was shown by the disease-linked clones, which were found at relatively low frequencies in peripheral blood. Significant enrichment of the disease-linked clones was reported in matched synovial fluid samples from ankylosing spondylitis patients. Some motif variants had previously been reported in the synovial fluid and blood of reactive arthritis patients, which suggests shared mechanisms of disease initiation.

Input material: blood, either unsorted or a sorted T cell fraction (not recorded which). The chain employs TRBV25-1 and TRBJ2-7, and TRBD2 matches 7 of the central bases. The origin of this receptor is a male donor with ankylosing spondylitis or in good health (not recorded which). DNA sequence: TGTGCCAGCAGTGAGCGTCTTCCCTCGCGGGAGCAGTGCTTC. Its translation reads: CASSERLPSREQCF.